This TCR beta chain was identified in a study of CD4 T cells in relation to SARS-CoV-2 and coronaviruses. Before the COVID-19 pandemic, during about 2010-2018, CD4+ T cells were taken from unexposed donors. The cells were cultured for under twelve days before CD4+ T cells were isolated. The CDR3 length is 12 residues. Germline CDR1 reads LGHDT; CDR2 reads YNNKEL (reference sequence). V lost 3 bases and J 4 bases, leaving 6 bases between the germline ends. The assay was immunoSEQ multiplex PCR, and TCRdb's table has in-frame clones only and misses some. The sample holds some 20,000 clones; about 72% are singletons and the top ten take roughly a fifth. Remarks on this clone: Antigen: not known.

The receptor's source is a human donor in good health. The sequencing input was CD4+ T cells from PBMCs, cultured in vitro. V and J are TRBV3-1 (or the pseudogene TRBV3-2) and TRBJ2-5; D is perhaps TRBD1 (5 bases). The CDR3 DNA is TGTGCCAGCAGCCAGGGGCCAGAGACCCAGTACTTC. Its translation is CASSQGPETQYF.